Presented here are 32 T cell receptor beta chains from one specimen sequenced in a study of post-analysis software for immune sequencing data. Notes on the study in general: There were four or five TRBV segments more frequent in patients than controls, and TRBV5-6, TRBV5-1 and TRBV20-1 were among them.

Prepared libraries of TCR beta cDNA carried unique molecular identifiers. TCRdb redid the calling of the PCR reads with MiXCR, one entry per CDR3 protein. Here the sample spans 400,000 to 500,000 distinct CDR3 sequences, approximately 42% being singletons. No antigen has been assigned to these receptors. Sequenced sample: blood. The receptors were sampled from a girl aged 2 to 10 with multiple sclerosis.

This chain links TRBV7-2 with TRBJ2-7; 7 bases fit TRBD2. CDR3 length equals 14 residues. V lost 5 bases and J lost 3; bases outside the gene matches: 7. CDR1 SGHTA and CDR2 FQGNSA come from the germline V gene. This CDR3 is CASSSSGLGYEQYF. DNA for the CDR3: TGTGCCAGCAGCAGTAGCGGGCTGGGCTACGAGCAGTACTTC.

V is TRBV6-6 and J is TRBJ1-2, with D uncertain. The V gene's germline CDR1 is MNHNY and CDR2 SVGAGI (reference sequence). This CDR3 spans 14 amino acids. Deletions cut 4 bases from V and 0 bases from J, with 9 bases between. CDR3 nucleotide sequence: TGTGCCAGCAGTTGGGAATTAGCTAACTATGGCTACACCTTC. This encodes CASSWELANYGYTF.

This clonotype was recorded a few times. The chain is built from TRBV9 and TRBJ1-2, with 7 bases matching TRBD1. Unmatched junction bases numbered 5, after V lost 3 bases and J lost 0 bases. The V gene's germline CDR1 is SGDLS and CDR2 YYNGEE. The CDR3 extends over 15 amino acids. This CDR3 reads CASSGGDRPNYGYTF. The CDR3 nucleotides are TGTGCCAGCAGCGGGGGGGACAGACCTAACTATGGCTACACCTTC.

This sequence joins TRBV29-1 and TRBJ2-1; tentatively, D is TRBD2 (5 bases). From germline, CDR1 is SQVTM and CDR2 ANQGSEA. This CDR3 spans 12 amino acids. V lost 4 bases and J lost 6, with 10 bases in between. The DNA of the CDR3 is TGCAGCGTTGCACGCAGCGGCAATGAGCAGTTCTTC. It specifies CSVARSGNEQFF.

The chain's CDR3 is CASSFGDSRAQYF. The DNA of the CDR3 is TGTGCCAGCAGTTTTGGGGACAGTCGCGCGCAGTACTTC. This chain joins TRBV28 and TRBJ2-4, with 7 bases lining up with TRBD1. J gave up 13 bases and V 3 bases, and 9 bases lay outside the gene matches. Per the germline V gene, CDR1 is MDHEN and CDR2 is SYDVKM. The CDR3 runs to 13 residues.

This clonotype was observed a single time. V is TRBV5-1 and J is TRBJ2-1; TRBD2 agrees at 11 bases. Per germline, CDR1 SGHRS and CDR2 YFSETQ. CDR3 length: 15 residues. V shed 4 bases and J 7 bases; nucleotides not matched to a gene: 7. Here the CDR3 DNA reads TGCGCCAGCAGCCAAGACCGGACTAGCGGGAATGAGCAGTTCTTC. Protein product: CASSQDRTSGNEQFF. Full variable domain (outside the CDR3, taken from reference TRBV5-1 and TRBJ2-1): KAGVTQTPRYLIKTRGQQVTLSCSPISGHRSVSWYQQTPGQGLQFLFEYFSETQRNKGNFPGRFSGRQFSNSRSEMNVSTLELGDSALYLCASSQDRTSGNEQFFGPGTRLTVL.

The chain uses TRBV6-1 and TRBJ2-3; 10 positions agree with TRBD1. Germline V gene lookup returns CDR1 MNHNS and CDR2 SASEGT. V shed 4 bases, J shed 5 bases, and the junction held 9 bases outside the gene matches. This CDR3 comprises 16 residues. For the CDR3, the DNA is TGTGCCAGCAGTGGGGGAGACAGGGGGCTTTTAGATACGCAGTATTTT. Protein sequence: CASSGGDRGLLDTQYF.

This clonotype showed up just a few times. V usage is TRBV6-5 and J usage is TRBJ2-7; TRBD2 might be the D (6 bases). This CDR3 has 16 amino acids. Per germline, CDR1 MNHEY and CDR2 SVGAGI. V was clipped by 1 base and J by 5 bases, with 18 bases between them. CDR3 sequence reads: CASSYFAPGEVDEQYF. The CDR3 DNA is TGTGCCAGCAGTTACTTCGCCCCGGGAGAGGTTGACGAGCAGTACTTC.

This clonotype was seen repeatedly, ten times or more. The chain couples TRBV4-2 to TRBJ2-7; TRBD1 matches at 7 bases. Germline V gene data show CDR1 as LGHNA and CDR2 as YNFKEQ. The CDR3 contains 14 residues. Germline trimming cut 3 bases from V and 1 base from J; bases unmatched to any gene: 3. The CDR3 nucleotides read TGTGCCAGCAGCCATGGACAGGAATCCTACGAGCAGTACTTC. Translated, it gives CASSHGQESYEQYF.

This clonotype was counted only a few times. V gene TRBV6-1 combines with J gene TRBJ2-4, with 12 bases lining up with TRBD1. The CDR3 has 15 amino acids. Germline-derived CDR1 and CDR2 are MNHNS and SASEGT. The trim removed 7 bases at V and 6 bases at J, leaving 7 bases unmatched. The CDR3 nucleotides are TGTGCCAGCACCCCGGGACAGGGGGCGATAAACATTCAGTACTTC. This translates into CASTPGQGAINIQYF.

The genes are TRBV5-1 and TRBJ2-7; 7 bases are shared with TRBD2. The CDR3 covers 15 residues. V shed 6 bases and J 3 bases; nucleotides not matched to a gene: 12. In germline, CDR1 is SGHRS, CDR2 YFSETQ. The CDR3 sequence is CASKREFGTNYEQYF. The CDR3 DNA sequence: TGCGCCAGCAAGCGGGAATTCGGGACGAACTACGAGCAGTACTTC. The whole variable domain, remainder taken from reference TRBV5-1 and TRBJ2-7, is KAGVTQTPRYLIKTRGQQVTLSCSPISGHRSVSWYQQTPGQGLQFLFEYFSETQRNKGNFPGRFSGRQFSNSRSEMNVSTLELGDSALYLCASKREFGTNYEQYFGPGTRLTVT.

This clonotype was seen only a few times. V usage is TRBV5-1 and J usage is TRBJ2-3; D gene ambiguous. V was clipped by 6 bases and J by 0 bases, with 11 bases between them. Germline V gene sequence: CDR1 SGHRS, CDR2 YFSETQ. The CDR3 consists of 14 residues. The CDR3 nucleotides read TGCGCCAGCAAACCGACAACTAGCACAGATACGCAGTATTTT. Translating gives CASKPTTSTDTQYF.

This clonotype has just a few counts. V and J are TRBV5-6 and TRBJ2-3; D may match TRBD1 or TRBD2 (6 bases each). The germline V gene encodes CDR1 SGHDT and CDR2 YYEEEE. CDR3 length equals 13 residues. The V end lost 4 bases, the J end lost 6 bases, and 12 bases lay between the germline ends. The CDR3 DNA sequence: TGTGCCAGCAGCCGGGGGCGGCGGGATACGCAGTATTTT. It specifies CASSRGRRDTQYF.

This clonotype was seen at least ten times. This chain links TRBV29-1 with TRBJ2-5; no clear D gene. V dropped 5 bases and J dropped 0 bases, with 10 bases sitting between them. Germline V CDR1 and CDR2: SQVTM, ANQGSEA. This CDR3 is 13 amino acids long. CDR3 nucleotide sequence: TGCAGCGTTTACCGTGGGGACCAAGAGACCCAGTACTTC. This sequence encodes CSVYRGDQETQYF.

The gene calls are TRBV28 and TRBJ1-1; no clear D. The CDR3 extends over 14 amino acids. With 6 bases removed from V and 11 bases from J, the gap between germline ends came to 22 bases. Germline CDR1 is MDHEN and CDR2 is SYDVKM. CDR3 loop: CASSLALGSHGAFF. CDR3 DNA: TGTGCCAGCAGCCTGGCCTTGGGCAGCCACGGCGCTTTCTTT.

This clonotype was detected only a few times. This CDR3 reads CASSLGQHPISYNEQFF. The DNA for the CDR3 is TGCGCCAGCAGCTTGGGGCAGCACCCTATCTCCTACAATGAGCAGTTCTTC. The gene calls are TRBV5-1 and TRBJ2-1; D is unclear. The V end lost 0 bases, the J end lost 0 bases, and 13 bases lay between the germline ends. This CDR3 has 17 amino acids. Per the germline V gene, CDR1 is SGHRS and CDR2 is YFSETQ.

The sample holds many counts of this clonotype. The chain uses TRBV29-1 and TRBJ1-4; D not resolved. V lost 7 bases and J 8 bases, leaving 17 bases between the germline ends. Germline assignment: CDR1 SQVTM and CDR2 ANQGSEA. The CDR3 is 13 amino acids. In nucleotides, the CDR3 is TGCAGCGCTGGCGACCTGCACGGGGAAAAACTGTTTTTT. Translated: CSAGDLHGEKLFF.

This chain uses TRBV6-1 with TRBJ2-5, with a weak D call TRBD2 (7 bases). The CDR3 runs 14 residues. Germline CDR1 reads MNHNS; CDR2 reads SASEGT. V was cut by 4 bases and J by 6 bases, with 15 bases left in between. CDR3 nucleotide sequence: TGTGCCAGCAGTGGGGGGGGCGGCTTACAGACCCAGTACTTC. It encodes CASSGGGGLQTQYF.

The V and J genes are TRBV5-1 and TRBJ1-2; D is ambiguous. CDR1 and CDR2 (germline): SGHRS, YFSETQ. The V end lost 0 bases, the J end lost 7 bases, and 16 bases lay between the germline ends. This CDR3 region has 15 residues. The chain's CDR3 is CASSLGTTTDIGYTF. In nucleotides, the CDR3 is TGCGCCAGCAGCTTGGGCACGACCACTGATATTGGCTACACCTTC. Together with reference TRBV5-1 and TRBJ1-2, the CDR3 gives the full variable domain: KAGVTQTPRYLIKTRGQQVTLSCSPISGHRSVSWYQQTPGQGLQFLFEYFSETQRNKGNFPGRFSGRQFSNSRSEMNVSTLELGDSALYLCASSLGTTTDIGYTFGSGTRLTVV.

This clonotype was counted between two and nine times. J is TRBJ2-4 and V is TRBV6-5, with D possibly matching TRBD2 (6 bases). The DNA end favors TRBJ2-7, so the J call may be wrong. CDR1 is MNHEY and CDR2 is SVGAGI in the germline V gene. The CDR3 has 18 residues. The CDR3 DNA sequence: TGTGCCAGCAGTTACTCGACAGTCGCGGGGTACGGACTGGACGAGCAGTACTTC. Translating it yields CASSYSTVAGYGLDEQYF.

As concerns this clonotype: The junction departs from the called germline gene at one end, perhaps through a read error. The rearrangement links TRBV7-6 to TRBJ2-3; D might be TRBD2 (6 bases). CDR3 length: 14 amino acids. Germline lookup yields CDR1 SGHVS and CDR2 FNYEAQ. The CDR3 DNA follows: TGTGCCAGCAGCCTTTGGACTACCACAGGTACGCAGTATTTT. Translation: CASSLWTTTGTQYF. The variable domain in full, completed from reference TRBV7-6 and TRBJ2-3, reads GAGVSQSPRYKVTKRGQDVALRCDPISGHVSLYWYRQALGQGPEFLTYFNYEAQQDKSGLPNDRFSAERPEGSISTLTIQRTEQRDSAMYRCASSLWTTTGTQYFGPGTRLTVL.

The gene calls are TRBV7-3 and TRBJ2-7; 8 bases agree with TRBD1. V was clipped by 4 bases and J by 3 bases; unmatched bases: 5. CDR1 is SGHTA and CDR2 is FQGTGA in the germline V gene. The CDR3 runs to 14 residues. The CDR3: CASSSQGADYEQYF. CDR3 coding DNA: TGTGCCAGCAGCTCTCAGGGGGCGGACTACGAGCAGTACTTC.

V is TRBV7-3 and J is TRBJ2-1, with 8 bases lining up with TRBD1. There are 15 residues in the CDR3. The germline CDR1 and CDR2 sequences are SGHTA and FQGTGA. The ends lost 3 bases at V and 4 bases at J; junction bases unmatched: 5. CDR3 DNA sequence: TGTGCCAGCAGCTTCGTCGGACAGGGTTACAATGAGCAGTTCTTC. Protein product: CASSFVGQGYNEQFF.

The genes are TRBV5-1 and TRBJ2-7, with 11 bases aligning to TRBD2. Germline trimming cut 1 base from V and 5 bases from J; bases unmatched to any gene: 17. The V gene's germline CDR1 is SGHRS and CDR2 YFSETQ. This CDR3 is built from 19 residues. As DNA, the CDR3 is TGCGCCAGCAGCTTGCCTCGATTTCTACTAGCGGGGGAAATGCACGAGCAGTACTTC. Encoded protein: CASSLPRFLLAGEMHEQYF.

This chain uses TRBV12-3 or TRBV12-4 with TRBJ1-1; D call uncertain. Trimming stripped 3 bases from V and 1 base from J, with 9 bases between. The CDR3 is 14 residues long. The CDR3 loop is CASSLGGWNTEAFF. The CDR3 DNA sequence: TGTGCCAGCAGTTTGGGAGGGTGGAACACTGAAGCTTTCTTT.

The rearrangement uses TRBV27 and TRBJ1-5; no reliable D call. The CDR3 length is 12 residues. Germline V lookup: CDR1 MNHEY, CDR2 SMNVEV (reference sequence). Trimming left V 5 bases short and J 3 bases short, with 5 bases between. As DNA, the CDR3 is TGTGCCAGCAGTCAGAACAATCAGCCCCAGCATTTT. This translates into CASSQNNQPQHF.

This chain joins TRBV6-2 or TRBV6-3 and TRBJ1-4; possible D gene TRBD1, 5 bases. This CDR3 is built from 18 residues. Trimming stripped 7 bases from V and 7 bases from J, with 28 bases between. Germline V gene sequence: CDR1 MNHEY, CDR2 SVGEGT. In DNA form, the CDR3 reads TGTGCCAGCATGCGCGAAGGTCCGGCAGGGCTCTGGATTGAAAAACTGTTTTTT. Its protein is CASMREGPAGLWIEKLFF.

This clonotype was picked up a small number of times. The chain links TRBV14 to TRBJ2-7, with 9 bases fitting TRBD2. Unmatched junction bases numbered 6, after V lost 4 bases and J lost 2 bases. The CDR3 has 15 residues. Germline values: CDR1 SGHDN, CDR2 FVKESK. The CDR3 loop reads CASSLGLAPTYEQYF. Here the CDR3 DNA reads TGTGCCAGCAGCCTCGGACTAGCGCCGACCTACGAGCAGTACTTC.

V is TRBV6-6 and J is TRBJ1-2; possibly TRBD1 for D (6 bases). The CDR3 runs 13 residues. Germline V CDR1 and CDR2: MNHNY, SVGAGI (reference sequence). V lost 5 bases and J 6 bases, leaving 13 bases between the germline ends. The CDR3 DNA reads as TGTGCCAGCAGTGCCCAAGGGGGACATGGCTACACCTTC. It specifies CASSAQGGHGYTF.

The CDR3 DNA follows: TGTGCCAGCAGCTTGCCTCTAGCGGGTCTCTCTACGGGGAATGAGCAGTTCTTC. Translating it yields CASSLPLAGLSTGNEQFF. The chain recombines TRBV7-3 with TRBJ2-1, with 8 bases that match TRBD2. The CDR3 runs to 18 residues. CDR1 and CDR2 from the germline V gene are SGHTA and FQGTGA. After removal of 3 bases from V and 7 bases from J, the junction contained 17 bases not matched to a gene.

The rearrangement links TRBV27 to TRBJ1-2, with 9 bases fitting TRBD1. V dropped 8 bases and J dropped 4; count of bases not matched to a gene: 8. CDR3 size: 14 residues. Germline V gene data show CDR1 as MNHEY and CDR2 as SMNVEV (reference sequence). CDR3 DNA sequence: TGTGCCAGCGGGGTTCCGGGACAGGGCTATGGCTACACCTTC. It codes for CASGVPGQGYGYTF.

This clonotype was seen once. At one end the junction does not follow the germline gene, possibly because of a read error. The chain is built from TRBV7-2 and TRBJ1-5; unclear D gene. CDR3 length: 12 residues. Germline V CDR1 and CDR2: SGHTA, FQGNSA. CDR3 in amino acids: CASSLVNQAQHF. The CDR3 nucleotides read TGTGCCAGCAGCTTAGTGAATCAGGCCCAGCATTTT. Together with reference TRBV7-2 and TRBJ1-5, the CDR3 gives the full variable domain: GAGVSQSPSNKVTEKGKDVELRCDPISGHTALYWYRQSLGQGLEFLIYFQGNSAPDKSGLPSDRFSAERTGGSVSTLTIQRTQQEDSAVYLCASSLVNQAQHFGDGTRLSIL.